These T cell receptor beta chains were read from a single sample in a study of blood T cells in healthy people across ages. TCRdb analysed the 5' RACE reads with MiXCR anew, one entry per CDR3 protein. The sample lists approximately 780,000 distinct CDR3 sequences, under 30% occurring once. Another study also made use of these data, one on T cells of mothers and their children.

Sequencing was carried out using blood. Receptor source: a boy younger than 18 in good health. Each CDR3 is given with its conserved first and last residue. A D gene is named only where the DNA matches it firmly. Clone size is not always given. Where it is, it says once, few, many or a class for expanded clones.

D gene,clone size,J gene,V gene,CDR3 protein,CDR3 DNA
-,few,TRBJ2-7,TRBV18,CASSPSVTSYEQYF,TGTGCCAGCTCACCAAGCGTGACCTCCTACGAGCAGTACTTC
-,-,TRBJ1-1,TRBV30,CAWSVGRNTEAFF,TGTGCCTGGAGTGTAGGCAGGAACACTGAAGCTTTCTTT
-,-,TRBJ2-1,TRBV3-1,CASSQEDSLTQFF,TGTGCCAGCAGCCAAGAGGACAGTCTGACGCAGTTCTTC
-,-,TRBJ2-5,TRBV6-5,CASSYGWGKETQYF,TGTGCCAGCAGTTACGGGTGGGGGAAAGAGACCCAGTACTTC
-,-,TRBJ1-1,TRBV7-9,CASSAGLPTEAFF,TGTGCCAGCAGCGCTGGGCTGCCCACTGAAGCTTTCTTT
-,-,TRBJ1-1,TRBV11-2,CASSLGVGIILTEAFF,TGTGCCAGCAGCCTCGGCGTTGGGATTATTTTGACTGAAGCTTTCTTT
-,-,TRBJ2-2,TRBV4-2,CASSQDPVGDGFAGELFF,TGTGCCAGCAGCCAGGACCCTGTGGGGGACGGATTTGCCGGGGAGCTGTTTTTT
-,-,TRBJ2-5,TRBV2,CASSEVSKETQYF,TGTGCCAGCAGTGAAGTCAGTAAAGAGACCCAGTACTTC
TRBD2,-,TRBJ2-5,TRBV7-9,CASSSREGQETQYF,TGTGCCAGCAGCTCTAGGGAGGGCCAAGAGACCCAGTACTTC
-,once,TRBJ1-1,TRBV12-3/TRBV12-4,CASSSGTGIQAFF,TGTGCCAGCAGCTCAGGAACCGGGATACAAGCTTTCTTT
TRBD1,-,TRBJ2-7,TRBV12-3/TRBV12-4,CASRKTGVGSYEQYF,TGTGCCAGCAGGAAGACAGGGGTTGGATCCTACGAGCAGTACTTC
-,-,TRBJ1-1,TRBV28,CASSFERDIKTEAFF,TGTGCCAGCAGTTTCGAGCGGGATATCAAGACTGAAGCTTTCTTT
-,-,TRBJ1-5,TRBV10-3,CAISETQGGGNQPQHF,TGTGCCATCAGTGAAACCCAGGGCGGGGGCAATCAGCCCCAGCATTTT
-,-,TRBJ1-5,TRBV28,CASKVLYSNQPQHF,TGTGCCAGCAAGGTCCTCTATAGCAATCAGCCCCAGCATTTT
-,few,TRBJ1-4,TRBV28,CASGPTNEKLFF,TGTGCCTCCGGTCCGACTAATGAAAAACTGTTTTTT
TRBD1,-,TRBJ1-5,TRBV6-6,CASTRTGSQPQHF,TGTGCCAGCACCCGGACAGGGTCTCAGCCCCAGCATTTT
-,-,TRBJ2-7,TRBV4-1,CASSPRGVNEQYF,TGCGCCAGCAGCCCACGTGGGGTCAACGAGCAGTACTTC
-,-,TRBJ2-1,TRBV11-2,CASFGGGGNEQFF,TGTGCCAGCTTCGGTGGGGGCGGCAATGAGCAGTTCTTC
-,few,TRBJ2-5,TRBV9,CASSGAQGMENQYF,TGTGCCAGCAGCGGGGCTCAGGGGATGGAGAACCAGTACTTC
-,-,TRBJ2-7,TRBV4-2,CASSQASGHTYEQYF,TGTGCCAGCAGCCAAGCTTCGGGACACACCTACGAGCAGTACTTC
-,few,TRBJ2-3,TRBV6-5,CASSNRDNLPDTQYF,TGTGCCAGCAGTAACCGGGACAATCTCCCAGATACGCAGTATTTT
TRBD1,few,TRBJ1-4,TRBV7-9,CASSLVRTGPKATNEKLFF,TGTGCCAGCAGCTTAGTGCGGACAGGGCCGAAAGCAACTAATGAAAAACTGTTTTTT
-,few,TRBJ2-6,TRBV6-1,CASSSGQISSGANVLTF,TGTGCCAGCAGCAGCGGACAGATTTCGTCTGGGGCCAACGTCCTGACTTTC